This entry lists 29 T cell receptor beta chains sequenced from one sample in a study of immune cell composition in non-small cell lung cancer (dated by TCRdb to 2016 to 2017). Library creation used the immunoSEQ multiplex PCR assay. TCRdb retrieved this table from immuneACCESS and kept in-frame rearrangements only. Not all clones are present; in checked studies, unresolved V genes account for under half, and no reason is known for the remainder. Across this sample there are 2,000 or so clones, with roughly 77% seen only once. The top ten constitute 20% to 30% of the sample. Sequencing input: lung tumor tissue. All receptors derive from a human donor with non-small cell lung cancer.

This chain uses TRBV7-2 with TRBJ2-5; the D gene is possibly TRBD2 (7 bases). The V end was cut by 5 bases, the J end by 2 bases, with 15 bases between. Per germline, CDR1 SGHTA and CDR2 FQGNSA. This CDR3 spans 15 amino acids. The CDR3 nucleotides read TGTGCCAGCAGCCAACAAGGGGGGGGGCAAGAGACCCAGTACTTC. Translation gives CASSQQGGGQETQYF.

This chain joins TRBV25-1 and TRBJ2-2; 7 bases are a match to TRBD1. Germline lookup yields CDR1 MGHDK and CDR2 SYGVNS. The CDR3 has 15 amino acids. The V and J ends lost 4 bases and 3 bases, in that order; junction bases with no gene match: 5. The CDR3 bases are TGTGCCAGCAGTGGCGACAGGGTCTACACCGGGGAGCTGTTTTTT. It encodes CASSGDRVYTGELFF. The full variable domain, rest sourced from reference TRBV25-1 and TRBJ2-2, is EADIYQTPRYLVIGTGKKITLECSQTMGHDKMYWYQQDPGMELHLIHYSYGVNSTEKGDLSSESTVSRIRTEHFPLTLESARPSHTSQYLCASSGDRVYTGELFFGEGSRLTVL.

The chain combines TRBV2 with TRBJ2-4; unclear D gene. This CDR3 has 12 residues. V shed 6 bases and J shed 8 bases, with 11 bases lying between them. Per germline, CDR1 SNHLY and CDR2 FYNNEI. In nucleotides, the CDR3 is TGTGCCAGCAGACTAATCGCGGACATTCAGTACTTC. It is translated as CASRLIADIQYF.

This clone has a single count. CDR3 in amino acids: CASSLARNSLGELFF. The CDR3 bases are TGCGCCAGCAGCTTGGCCAGGAACAGCTTGGGGGAGCTGTTTTTT. The chain carries TRBV5-1 and TRBJ2-2; no definite D call. The V gene's germline CDR1 is SGHRS and CDR2 YFSETQ. The CDR3 runs to 15 residues. V lost 0 bases and J 8 bases, leaving 14 bases between the germline ends.

The V call is TRBV7-2, the J call TRBJ1-5; the D is unclear. The CDR3 is 13 amino acids. From germline, CDR1 is SGHTA and CDR2 FQGNSA. Trimming shortened V by 2 bases and J by 6 bases, and 8 bases separated the two germline ends. This CDR3 reads CASSLKNSQPQHF. The CDR3, as DNA: TGTGCCAGCAGCTTAAAGAATAGTCAGCCCCAGCATTTT.

The chain links TRBV7-8 to TRBJ1-3; weak D call: TRBD1 (5 bases). The CDR3 runs to 17 residues. Germline V gene sequence: CDR1 SGHVS, CDR2 FQNEAQ. V dropped 1 base and J dropped 4 bases, with 17 bases sitting between them. CDR3 sequence: CASSLVPPGGTGNTIYF. CDR3 bases: TGTGCCAGCAGCTTAGTCCCCCCGGGGGGAACAGGAAACACCATATATTTT.

This clone was picked up a small number of times. This rearrangement joins TRBV7-2 to TRBJ1-1; possible D gene TRBD1, 5 bases. V gave up 1 base and J gave up 7 bases, with 13 bases separating them. The length of the CDR3 is 14 residues. CDR1 and CDR2 (germline): SGHTA, FQGNSA. The CDR3 bases are TGTGCCAGCAGCTTAGGCAGGGTCGGCGGTGAAGCTTTCTTT. Its protein product is CASSLGRVGGEAFF.

The chain uses TRBV5-1 and TRBJ2-2, with TRBD2 matching over 16 bases. With 3 bases clipped from V and 2 bases from J, the junction kept 4 bases outside the gene matches. This CDR3 spans 18 amino acids. Germline CDR1 SGHRS, CDR2 YFSETQ. CDR3 residues: CASSSGTSGGANTGELFF. CDR3 DNA: TGCGCCAGCAGCTCTGGGACTAGCGGGGGGGCCAACACCGGGGAGCTGTTTTTT.

The chain uses TRBV5-6 and TRBJ1-6, with D perhaps matching TRBD1 (6 bases). Trimming pared 2 bases from V and 7 bases from J, leaving 13 bases between. The germline V gene has CDR1 SGHDT and CDR2 YYEEEE. The CDR3 sequence is 15 residues long. CDR3 sequence reads: CASSLKGGENSPLHF. The DNA of the CDR3 is TGTGCCAGCAGCTTAAAGGGGGGGGAGAATTCACCCCTCCACTTT.

CDR3 nucleotide sequence: TGTGCCAGTAGTATAGAAGGGGGCGGGATCACAGATACGCAGTATTTT. This gives the protein CASSIEGGGITDTQYF. The chain links TRBV19 to TRBJ2-3, with D tentatively TRBD1 (7 bases). The germline V and J ends were trimmed by 0 bases and 2 bases, with 12 bases remaining between them. Germline lookup yields CDR1 LNHDA and CDR2 SQIVND (reference sequence). CDR3 length: 16 residues.

The chain recombines TRBV10-3 with TRBJ2-7; 7 nucleotides align to TRBD1. The CDR3 sequence is 15 residues long. Germline V gives CDR1 ENHRY, CDR2 SYGVKD. J gave up 3 bases and V 11 bases, and 16 bases lay outside the gene matches. The CDR3 DNA is TGTGCCTTATCTAAACACAGGGGAGAGGGCTACGAGCAGTACTTC. Its protein is CALSKHRGEGYEQYF.

The J gene is TRBJ1-3, the V gene TRBV9; no clear D. Trimming stripped 2 bases from V and 0 bases from J, with 12 bases between. The germline gives CDR1 SGDLS, CDR2 YYNGEE. CDR3 length: 16 amino acids. The CDR3, as DNA: TGTGCCAGCAGCGTTACAGACCTTGGCTCTGGAAACACCATATATTTT. Translating gives CASSVTDLGSGNTIYF.

V gene TRBV6-1 combines with J gene TRBJ1-3, with D maybe TRBD1 (5 bases). Germline CDR1 MNHNS, CDR2 SASEGT. The CDR3 covers 15 residues. Trimming stripped 2 bases from V and 0 bases from J, with 8 bases between. CDR3 sequence: CASSEYRGSGNTIYF. CDR3 DNA sequence: TGTGCCAGCAGTGAATATAGGGGCTCTGGAAACACCATATATTTT.

This clone was recorded only once. V gene TRBV27 combines with J gene TRBJ2-3; D gene ambiguous. CDR1 is MNHEY and CDR2 is SMNVEV in the germline V gene (reference sequence). V shed 1 base and J shed 1 base, with 12 bases lying between them. The CDR3 totals 16 residues. DNA of the CDR3: TGTGCCAGCAGTTTATTTGGTGTATCAGGCACAGATACGCAGTATTTT. Translation gives CASSLFGVSGTDTQYF.

By share, this clone ranks as hyperexpanded. This chain links TRBV7-8 with TRBJ1-1; 9 positions agree with TRBD1. The germline CDR1 and CDR2 sequences are SGHVS and FQNEAQ. After removal of 5 bases from V and 6 bases from J, the junction contained 7 bases not matched to a gene. This CDR3 is built from 14 residues. The CDR3 nucleotides read TGTGCCAGCAGCGTGGGACAGGGCGGACCTGAAGCTTTCTTT. Residues: CASSVGQGGPEAFF.

The rearrangement uses TRBV6-4 and TRBJ2-1, with 10 bases identical to TRBD2. This CDR3 is 15 amino acids long. CDR1 and CDR2 (germline): MRHNA, SNTAGT. The V gene end was trimmed by 8 bases and the J gene end by 7 bases; junction bases not matched to a gene: 11. The CDR3 DNA reads as TGTGCCAGCTCCGAGGGGCTAGCGGGAGTTAATGAGCAGTTCTTC. Its protein product is CASSEGLAGVNEQFF.

This clone has only one observation. The rearrangement joins TRBV29-1 to TRBJ1-1, with D possibly TRBD1 on 5 matching bases. V lost 3 bases and J 7 bases, leaving 24 bases between the germline ends. The CDR3 loop spans 16 amino acids. Germline V gene data show CDR1 as SQVTM and CDR2 as ANQGSEA. This CDR3 is CSVDFGTGGIRGEAFF. CDR3 sequence (DNA): TGCAGCGTTGATTTTGGGACGGGGGGGATACGAGGTGAAGCTTTCTTT.

The chain combines TRBV6-1 with TRBJ2-7, with 8 bases that match TRBD1. J lost 2 bases, V lost 6 bases, and 6 bases had no gene match. CDR1 MNHNS and CDR2 SASEGT come from the germline V gene. The CDR3 has 14 amino acids. CDR3 sequence reads: CASSERTGPYEQYV. The CDR3 region has the DNA TGTGCCAGCAGCGAAAGGACAGGGCCCTACGAGCAGTACGTC.

This clone came up a few times. The conserved closing phenylalanine or tryptophan is absent in this CDR3, likely reflecting a read error. The gene calls are TRBV7-9 and TRBJ1-2, with TRBD1 identical over 7 bases. J gave up 7 bases and V 1 base, and 3 bases lay outside the gene matches. The CDR3 contains 13 residues. The germline CDR1 and CDR2 sequences are SEHNR and FQNEAQ (reference sequence). The CDR3 protein is CASSLEGATGYTL. In nucleotides, the CDR3 is TGTGCCAGCAGCTTAGAGGGGGCTACTGGCTACACCCTC.

J is TRBJ2-1 and V is TRBV7-9; 9 bases map to TRBD2. Germline trimming cut 11 bases from V and 8 bases from J; bases unmatched to any gene: 7. Germline loops: CDR1 SEHNR, CDR2 FQNEAQ (reference sequence). The CDR3 consists of 12 residues. The CDR3 nucleotides are TGTGCCTCCGGTAGCGGGAGCTATGAGCAGTTCTTC. This translates into CASGSGSYEQFF.

The chain links TRBV5-1 to TRBJ1-2, with 8 positions matching TRBD1. The CDR3 spans 15 residues. Per germline, CDR1 SGHRS and CDR2 YFSETQ. V was pared by 2 bases and J by 5 bases, with 8 bases of the junction left unmatched. CDR3 sequence reads: CASSLHAGGVYGYTF. In DNA form, the CDR3 reads TGCGCCAGCAGCTTACACGCAGGGGGCGTTTATGGCTACACCTTC.

This chain joins TRBV6-6 and TRBJ2-1; tentative D call: TRBD1 (5 bases). The CDR3 consists of 13 residues. With 8 bases removed from V and 4 bases from J, the gap between germline ends came to 12 bases. Germline loops: CDR1 MNHNY, CDR2 SVGAGI (reference sequence). CDR3 in amino acids: CASGAAAYNEQFF. The CDR3 coding sequence is TGTGCCAGCGGGGCGGCTGCTTACAATGAGCAGTTCTTC.

The chain carries TRBV30 and TRBJ1-1, with a possible D match to TRBD1 (6 bases). Trimming removed 0 bases at V and 4 bases at J, with 12 bases between. This CDR3 has 14 amino acids. CDR1 is GTSNPN, CDR2 SVGIG, per germline (reference sequence). The CDR3 bases are TGTGCCTGGAGTGTATCGGACAGACCCACTGAAGCTTTCTTT. It is translated as CAWSVSDRPTEAFF.

The chain recombines TRBV11-3 with TRBJ1-4; D gene ambiguous. The V end was cut by 3 bases, the J end by 3 bases, with 8 bases between. The CDR3 contains 14 residues. The V gene's germline CDR1 is SGHNT and CDR2 YENEEA. DNA for the CDR3: TGTGCCAGCAGCTTGGGCAGAGCTAATGAAAAACTGTTTTTT. It encodes CASSLGRANEKLFF.

The chain is built from TRBV5-1 and TRBJ2-7; the match to TRBD2 covers 12 bases. Germline V gene sequence: CDR1 SGHRS, CDR2 YFSETQ. There are 16 residues in the CDR3. V lost 3 bases, J lost 3 bases, and 7 bases stayed unmatched. The CDR3 sequence: CASSSHSTSGGYEQYF. As DNA, the CDR3 is TGCGCCAGCAGCTCTCACTCGACTAGCGGGGGCTACGAGCAGTACTTC.

This chain connects TRBV28 to TRBJ1-3, with D possibly being TRBD1 (6 bases). V gave up 3 bases and J gave up 8 bases, with 11 bases separating them. The CDR3 is 13 amino acids. Germline CDR1 MDHEN, CDR2 SYDVKM. The CDR3 protein is CASSFSSGDTIYF. The DNA of the CDR3 is TGTGCCAGCAGTTTCTCTTCAGGGGACACCATATATTTT.

This clone was seen once. The chain employs TRBV25-1 and TRBJ1-2, with D perhaps TRBD1 (6 bases). Trimming took 2 bases from V and 2 from J, leaving 9 bases between them. Germline values: CDR1 MGHDK, CDR2 SYGVNS. CDR3 length equals 14 residues. The CDR3 coding sequence is TGTGCCAGCAGTGAACAGGGGCTAAACTATGGCTACACCTTC. Translated: CASSEQGLNYGYTF.

The gene calls are TRBV9 and TRBJ2-2; 9 bases agree with TRBD2. CDR1 is SGDLS, CDR2 YYNGEE, per germline. Losses at the gene ends were 4 bases for V and 2 bases for J; bases not matched to a gene: 12. This CDR3 has 18 amino acids. DNA for the CDR3: TGTGCCAGCAGCCCCTTCGGTGGGCGGGGGGGCAACACCGGGGAGCTGTTTTTT. Translation: CASSPFGGRGGNTGELFF.

The rearrangement joins TRBV4-3 to TRBJ2-2; 7 bases agree with TRBD1. The trim removed 4 bases at V and 6 bases at J, leaving 8 bases unmatched. The CDR3 covers 15 residues. The germline V gene has CDR1 LGHNA and CDR2 YSLEER. CDR3 in DNA: TGCGCCAGCAGCCCATCCTGGCAGGGGGCCGGGGAGCTGTTTTTT. It encodes CASSPSWQGAGELFF.